Shown below are 25 T cell receptor beta chains from a single sample sequenced in a study of T cells in Graves' hyperthyroidism and ophthalmopathy (dated by TCRdb to the late 2010s). The library came from multiplex PCR. Sequenced on an Illumina HiSeq 2000. TCR beta CDR3 regions were amplified from RNA transcripts. For the first round of RT-PCR on the TCR CDR3, the HTBI primer set was used together with the Qiagen OneStep RT-PCR kit. The public reads were reanalyzed by TCRdb: fastp trimming at Q25, MiXCR alignment, in-frame beta chains only. Each entry is one CDR3 protein sequence, shown with its most common DNA and genes. This sample gives approximately 560,000 distinct CDR3 sequences in total; about 43% of them show up just once. The ten largest clones represent about 8.2% of the sample. The specimen sequenced was peripheral blood or thyroid tissue (not recorded which). Receptors originate from a woman under 30 with Graves' hyperthyroidism. Donor details come from another sample of the same person, matched by shared clones.

This clonotype showed up just a few times. This chain's CDR3 is CASSIIAGELFF. The CDR3 DNA is TGCGCCAGCAGCATAATAGCCGGGGAGCTGTTTTTT. V is TRBV5-1 and J is TRBJ2-2; D is undetermined. The CDR3 sequence is 12 residues long. Looked up from germline, CDR1 is SGHRS and CDR2 is YFSETQ. V was clipped by 4 bases and J by 6 bases, with 7 bases between them. Variable domain in full (rest from reference TRBV5-1 and TRBJ2-2): KAGVTQTPRYLIKTRGQQVTLSCSPISGHRSVSWYQQTPGQGLQFLFEYFSETQRNKGNFPGRFSGRQFSNSRSEMNVSTLELGDSALYLCASSIIAGELFFGEGSRLTVL.

The chain links TRBV9 to TRBJ1-2; no clear D. Trimming removed 0 bases at V and 6 bases at J, with 9 bases between. This CDR3 is 13 amino acids long. The germline CDR1 and CDR2 sequences are SGDLS and YYNGEE. CDR3 residues: CASSVDQFDGYTF. CDR3 nucleotides: TGTGCCAGCAGCGTAGACCAGTTCGATGGCTACACCTTC.

This clonotype was recorded at least ten times. This sequence joins TRBV24-1 and TRBJ1-2; 7 nucleotides line up with TRBD1. This CDR3 spans 13 amino acids. Trimming cost V 6 bases and J 2 bases; bases outside gene matches: 2. In germline, CDR1 is KGHDR, CDR2 SFDVKD. The CDR3 here is CATSHRGNYGYTF. The CDR3 coding sequence is TGTGCCACCAGTCACAGGGGCAACTATGGCTACACCTTC.

This clonotype has just a few counts. The chain has TRBV5-1 and TRBJ1-1; D unresolved. The V end was cut by 4 bases, the J end by 3 bases, with 16 bases between. The CDR3 spans 15 residues. Germline lookup yields CDR1 SGHRS and CDR2 YFSETQ. The CDR3 coding sequence is TGCGCCAGCAGCCGCAGCTTGTGGTCGGACACTGAAGCTTTCTTT. Its protein product is CASSRSLWSDTEAFF.

The chain uses TRBV5-1 and TRBJ1-1; D remains unclear. The V end lost 0 bases, the J end lost 1 base, and 10 bases lay between the germline ends. CDR1 SGHRS and CDR2 YFSETQ come from the germline V gene. CDR3 length: 15 amino acids. CDR3: CASSLAGHPNTEAFF. The CDR3 DNA is TGCGCCAGCAGCTTGGCCGGCCACCCGAACACTGAAGCTTTCTTT.

A few counts support this clonotype. This CDR3 reads CSARHGGGRDEQYF. The DNA for the CDR3 is TGCAGTGCTAGACACGGCGGGGGTCGCGACGAGCAGTACTTC. This chain links TRBV20-1 with TRBJ2-7; 7 nucleotides line up with TRBD2. This CDR3 contains 14 residues. The germline CDR1 and CDR2 sequences are DFQATT and SNEGSKA (reference sequence). Trimming at V came to 2 bases and at J to 5 bases, leaving 9 bases not matched to a gene.

As regards this clonotype: One base away lies a much larger clone, so this may be a sequencing read error. This sequence joins TRBV2 and TRBJ1-2; 7 bases fit TRBD1. J lost 8 bases, V lost 6 bases, and 6 bases had no gene match. The CDR3 is 12 amino acids. Germline V gives CDR1 SNHLY, CDR2 FYNNEI. Written as DNA, the CDR3 is TGTGCCAGCAGGGGAGGGGGCGGAGGCTACACCTTC. It specifies CASRGGGGGYTF. Full variable domain (missing parts from reference TRBV2 and TRBJ1-2): EPEVTQTPSHQVTQMGQEVILRCVPISNHLYFYWYRQILGQKVEFLVSFYNNEISEKSEIFDDQFSVERPDGSNFTLKIRSTKLEDSAMYFCASRGGGGGYTFGSGTRLTVV.

The chain joins TRBV5-1 to TRBJ2-5; 10 positions agree with TRBD2. Germline loops: CDR1 SGHRS, CDR2 YFSETQ. With V trimmed by 2 bases and J by 3 bases, 7 bases remained unmatched. There are 16 residues in the CDR3. CDR3 region: CASSFSGRALEETQYF. The CDR3 nucleotides are TGCGCCAGCAGCTTCAGCGGGAGGGCCCTTGAAGAGACCCAGTACTTC. The full variable domain, its missing parts supplied by reference TRBV5-1 and TRBJ2-5, is KAGVTQTPRYLIKTRGQQVTLSCSPISGHRSVSWYQQTPGQGLQFLFEYFSETQRNKGNFPGRFSGRQFSNSRSEMNVSTLELGDSALYLCASSFSGRALEETQYFGPGTRLLVL.

This chain joins TRBV19 and TRBJ1-1; D may be TRBD1 (5 bases). The CDR3 runs 16 residues. V dropped 1 base and J dropped 4 bases, with 16 bases sitting between them. The V gene's germline CDR1 is LNHDA and CDR2 SQIVND (reference sequence). CDR3 DNA sequence: TGTGCCAGTAGTATAGCGAGGGGCTCCTATGGCACTGAAGCTTTCTTT. Residues: CASSIARGSYGTEAFF.

V and J are TRBV29-1 and TRBJ1-5, with 7 nucleotides matching TRBD1. Germline V gives CDR1 SQVTM, CDR2 ANQGSEA. V shed 7 bases and J 7 bases; nucleotides not matched to a gene: 10. The CDR3 loop spans 13 amino acids. Here the CDR3 reads CSARQGDGQPQHF. The CDR3 DNA is TGCAGCGCTAGACAGGGCGACGGACAGCCCCAGCATTTT.

V gene TRBV9 combines with J gene TRBJ1-1; D is uncertain. The germline V gene has CDR1 SGDLS and CDR2 YYNGEE. CDR3 length equals 15 residues. The ends were cut back, 0 bases at V and 0 bases at J, with 9 bases in the middle. For the CDR3, the DNA is TGTGCCAGCAGCGTAGCTAGCACAGTGAACACTGAAGCTTTCTTT. It encodes CASSVASTVNTEAFF.

This clonotype occurred once. This chain joins TRBV30 and TRBJ1-2; D call uncertain. Germline lookup yields CDR1 GTSNPN and CDR2 SVGIG (reference sequence). The V gene lost 0 bases and the J gene lost 10 bases, with 9 bases spanning the gap. The CDR3 contains 11 residues. The CDR3 DNA follows: TGTGCCTGGAGTGTAAACTACGTCTACACCTTC. Translation: CAWSVNYVYTF.

Remarks on this clonotype: The conserved final phenylalanine or tryptophan is absent from the CDR3, which likely points to a read error. The chain recombines TRBV29-1 with TRBJ1-1, with D maybe TRBD1 (6 bases). From germline, CDR1 is SQVTM and CDR2 ANQGSEA. V shed 4 bases and J shed 5 bases, with 11 bases lying between them. The CDR3 spans 12 residues. In DNA form, the CDR3 reads TGCAGCGTTGCCGGACAGAATACTGAAGCTTTCTCT. It specifies CSVAGQNTEAFS.

This chain uses TRBV10-2 with TRBJ1-5; no clear D. CDR1 is WSHSY and CDR2 is SAAADI in the germline V gene. Between the trimmed V and J ends, which lost 2 bases and 0 bases, there was a span of 8 bases. The length of the CDR3 is 15 residues. The CDR3 here is CASSEGGDSNQPQHF. The CDR3 nucleotides are TGCGCCAGCAGTGAGGGCGGAGATAGCAATCAGCCCCAGCATTTT.

This clonotype was observed a single time. A read error may produce the germline difference seen at one junction end. This chain joins TRBV7-9 and TRBJ2-7; tentatively, D is TRBD2 (5 bases). From germline, CDR1 is SEHNR and CDR2 FQNEAQ (reference sequence). The CDR3 sequence is 15 residues long. As DNA, the CDR3 is TGCGCCAGCAGCTTGGCATCCGGGGTGGTCTCCGAGCAGTACTTC. This sequence encodes CASSLASGVVSEQYF.

In its sample, this clonotype was seen many times. V gene TRBV10-2 combines with J gene TRBJ1-6; 10 nucleotides match TRBD1. Germline values: CDR1 WSHSY, CDR2 SAAADI. V was clipped by 7 bases and J by 8 bases; unmatched bases: 5. The CDR3 is 14 amino acids. The CDR3 sequence: CASTGQGEDSPLHF. The DNA for the CDR3 is TGCGCCAGCACCGGACAGGGGGAGGATTCACCCCTCCACTTT.

This clonotype was recorded a few times. This rearrangement joins TRBV6-2 or TRBV6-3 to TRBJ2-2; D not certain. Trimming took off 3 bases at V and 3 bases at J, with 5 bases between the two ends. The CDR3 covers 13 residues. Germline V lookup: CDR1 MNHEY, CDR2 SVGEGT. The DNA of the CDR3 is TGTGCCAGCAGTTATTCATACACCGGGGAGCTGTTTTTT. As protein: CASSYSYTGELFF.

The V gene is TRBV19, the J gene TRBJ2-7, with TRBD1 identical over 10 bases. The germline CDR1 and CDR2 sequences are LNHDA and SQIVND (reference sequence). Trimming took 6 bases from V and 10 from J; bases not matched to a gene: 6. This CDR3 comprises 12 residues. The CDR3 loop is CASSGQGVGQYF. In DNA, the CDR3 is TGTGCCAGTAGCGGACAGGGGGTCGGACAGTACTTC.

This clonotype was detected a few times. The chain is built from TRBV7-2 and TRBJ2-7; 10 positions agree with TRBD2. V dropped 2 bases and J dropped 2; count of bases not matched to a gene: 3. CDR3 length: 15 amino acids. The germline CDR1 and CDR2 sequences are SGHTA and FQGNSA. CDR3 bases: TGTGCCAGCAGCTTAACTAGCGGGACCGCCTACGAGCAGTACTTC. As protein: CASSLTSGTAYEQYF.

Worth noting for this clonotype: This may stem from a read error, because a much larger clone lies one nucleotide away. The chain joins TRBV20-1 to TRBJ2-5; 7 bases are shared with TRBD2. CDR3 length: 14 residues. With 2 bases clipped from V and 3 bases from J, the junction kept 6 bases outside the gene matches. CDR1 and CDR2 (germline): DFQATT, SNEGSKA (reference sequence). DNA for the CDR3: TGCAGTGCTAGAAGGACTAGTGGGGAAGAGACCCAGTACTTC. Protein: CSARRTSGEETQYF.

This clonotype was found a few times. The chain carries TRBV6-6 and TRBJ2-5; D perhaps matches TRBD2 (6 bases). This CDR3 is built from 15 residues. V dropped 2 bases and J dropped 5 bases, with 15 bases sitting between them. CDR1 is MNHNY and CDR2 is SVGAGI in the germline V gene (reference sequence). CDR3 residues: CASSYLGGSTETQYF. In DNA, the CDR3 is TGTGCCAGCAGTTACCTCGGGGGTTCGACGGAGACCCAGTACTTC.

About this clonotype: This could be a read error, since a much larger clone is one nucleotide away. The rearrangement links TRBV29-1 to TRBJ1-5; D is uncertain. The germline V gene has CDR1 SQVTM and CDR2 ANQGSEA. With 6 bases removed from V and 2 bases from J, the gap between germline ends came to 8 bases. The CDR3 has 12 amino acids. In DNA form, the CDR3 reads TGCAGCGTAAGAGGGCGCAATCAGCCCCAGCATTTT. As protein: CSVRGRNQPQHF.

For this clonotype: Germline is not matched at one junction end, which may reflect a read error. The chain joins TRBV20-1 to TRBJ2-7, with a weak D call TRBD1 (5 bases). This CDR3 is 13 amino acids long. CDR1 and CDR2 (germline): DFQATT, SNEGSKA (reference sequence). The CDR3 DNA follows: TGCAGTGTGGGCAGGGCGAGCTCCTACGAGCAGCACTTC. As protein: CSVGRASSYEQHF.

The J gene is TRBJ2-7, the V gene TRBV7-8, with 7 bases fitting TRBD1. CDR1 is SGHVS, CDR2 FQNEAQ, per germline. CDR3 length equals 11 residues. The V and J ends lost 2 bases and 12 bases, in that order; junction bases with no gene match: 4. The CDR3 loop reads CASSLQGVGYF. The CDR3 DNA is TGTGCCAGCAGCTTACAGGGGGTAGGGTACTTC.

This clonotype has just a few counts. The rearrangement uses TRBV2 and TRBJ1-1, with TRBD1 matching over 7 bases. CDR3 length: 14 amino acids. In germline, CDR1 is SNHLY, CDR2 FYNNEI. Trimming took 4 bases from V and 6 from J; bases not matched to a gene: 8. The DNA for the CDR3 is TGTGCCAGCAGTGTCAGGGGGGCAGGGCCTGAAGCTTTCTTT. Amino acid sequence: CASSVRGAGPEAFF.